The following is a T cell receptor beta chain sequence with its context. Its specificity is not known. Sequence data for DNA of cultured CD4+ T cells were generated by the Oncomine TCR Beta short-read assay. TCRdb reprocessed the PCR reads with MiXCR, giving one entry per CDR3 protein. The sample has about 5,500 distinct CDR3 sequences; approximately 76% are singletons. Documented treatment: approximately 10-day PBMC culture with coronavirus spike peptide pools or control peptides (ViraFEST assay). The sample originates from a study of vaccination and CD4 T cells after COVID-19. About the study: Post-vaccine specimens were obtained a median about 73 days after dose two (range 14 to 241). Researchers treated control cultures with a CEFX pool, an HIV-1 Nef pool, or no peptide. Points from the study as a whole: The rise in median SARS-CoV-2-reactive clonotypes, from about 20 to 38, was not significant. The analysis of convalescent patients involved relatively few individuals and lacked early post-infection timepoints.

V lost 2 bases and J 4 bases, leaving 17 bases between the germline ends. Germline CDR1 reads MNHEY; CDR2 reads SVGAGI. CDR3 length: 16 amino acids. The material sequenced was CD4+ T cells from blood, cultured in vitro. The chain employs TRBV6-5 and TRBJ1-2; D possibly corresponds to TRBD1 (6 bases). This receptor was taken from a human donor who had recovered from COVID-19. The CDR3 DNA follows: TGTGCCAGCAGTTACAGTACGGGGGCGCGAGGCTATGGCTACACCTTC. This translates into CASSYSTGARGYGYTF.